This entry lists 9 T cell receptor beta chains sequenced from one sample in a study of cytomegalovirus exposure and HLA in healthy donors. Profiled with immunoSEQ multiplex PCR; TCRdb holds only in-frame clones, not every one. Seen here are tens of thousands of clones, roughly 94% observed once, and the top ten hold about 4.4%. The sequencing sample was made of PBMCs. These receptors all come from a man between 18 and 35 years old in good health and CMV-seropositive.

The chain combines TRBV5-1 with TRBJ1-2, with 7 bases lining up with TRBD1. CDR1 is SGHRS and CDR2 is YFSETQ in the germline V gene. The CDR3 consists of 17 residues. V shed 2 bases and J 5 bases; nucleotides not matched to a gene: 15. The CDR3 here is CASSFKNSGTAYYGYTF. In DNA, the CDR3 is TGCGCCAGCAGCTTCAAGAACTCCGGGACAGCGTATTATGGCTACACCTTC.

The CDR3 region is CASSFRTGIHNSPLHF. CDR3 DNA: TGTGCCAGCAGCTTCCGGACAGGGATTCATAATTCACCCCTCCACTTT. The chain combines TRBV11-2 with TRBJ1-6; 8 bases fit TRBD1. This CDR3 is 16 amino acids long. V was pared by 3 bases and J by 5 bases, with 6 bases of the junction left unmatched. The germline V gene has CDR1 SGHAT and CDR2 FQNNGV.

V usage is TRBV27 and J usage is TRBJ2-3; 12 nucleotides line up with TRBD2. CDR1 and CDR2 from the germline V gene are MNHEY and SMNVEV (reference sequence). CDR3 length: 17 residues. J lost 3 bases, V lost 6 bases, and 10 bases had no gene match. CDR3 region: CASRPIGLAGSTDTQYF. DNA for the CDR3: TGTGCCAGCAGACCTATCGGACTAGCGGGATCGACAGATACGCAGTATTTT.

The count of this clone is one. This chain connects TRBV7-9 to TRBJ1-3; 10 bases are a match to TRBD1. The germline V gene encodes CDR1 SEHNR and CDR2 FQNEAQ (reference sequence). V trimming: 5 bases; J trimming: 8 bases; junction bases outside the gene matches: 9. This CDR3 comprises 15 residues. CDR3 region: CASSTTDRGVDTIYF. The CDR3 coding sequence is TGTGCCAGCAGCACCACGGACAGGGGGGTAGACACCATATATTTT.

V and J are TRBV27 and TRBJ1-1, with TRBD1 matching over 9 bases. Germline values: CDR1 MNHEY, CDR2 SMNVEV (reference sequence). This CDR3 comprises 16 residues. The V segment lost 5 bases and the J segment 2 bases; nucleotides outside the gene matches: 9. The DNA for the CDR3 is TGTGCCAGCAGTCTATTCGGGACAGGGAGCAACACTGAAGCTTTCTTT. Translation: CASSLFGTGSNTEAFF.

CDR3 sequence reads: CASSKLAVGTDTQYF. Here the CDR3 DNA reads TGTGCCAGCAGCAAACTAGCGGTGGGGACAGATACGCAGTATTTT. The chain carries TRBV28 and TRBJ2-3; 8 bases match TRBD2. The CDR3 consists of 15 residues. The V and J ends lost 6 bases and 3 bases, in that order; junction bases with no gene match: 8. Germline V CDR1 and CDR2: MDHEN, SYDVKM.

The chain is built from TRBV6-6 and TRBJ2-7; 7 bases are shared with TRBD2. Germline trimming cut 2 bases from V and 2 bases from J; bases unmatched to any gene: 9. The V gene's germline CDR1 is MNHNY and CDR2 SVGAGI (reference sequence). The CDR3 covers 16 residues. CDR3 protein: CASSYPERENTYEQYF. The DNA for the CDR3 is TGTGCCAGCAGTTACCCAGAGCGGGAAAATACCTACGAGCAGTACTTC.

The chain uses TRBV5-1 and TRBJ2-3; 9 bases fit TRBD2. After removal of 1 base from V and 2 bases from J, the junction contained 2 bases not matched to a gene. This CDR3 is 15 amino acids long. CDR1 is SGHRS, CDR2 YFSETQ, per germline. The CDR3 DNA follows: TGCGCCAGCAGCTTGCTAGCGGGGAACACAGATACGCAGTATTTT. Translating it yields CASSLLAGNTDTQYF.

The CDR3 DNA follows: TGTGCCTGGAGTACGGGGAAAAGCTCCTACAATGAGCAGTTCTTC. It yields the protein CAWSTGKSSYNEQFF. The chain employs TRBV30 and TRBJ2-1; D might be TRBD2 (5 bases). Deletions cut 2 bases from V and 0 bases from J, with 11 bases between. The germline V gene has CDR1 GTSNPN and CDR2 SVGIG (reference sequence). The CDR3 is 15 amino acids.